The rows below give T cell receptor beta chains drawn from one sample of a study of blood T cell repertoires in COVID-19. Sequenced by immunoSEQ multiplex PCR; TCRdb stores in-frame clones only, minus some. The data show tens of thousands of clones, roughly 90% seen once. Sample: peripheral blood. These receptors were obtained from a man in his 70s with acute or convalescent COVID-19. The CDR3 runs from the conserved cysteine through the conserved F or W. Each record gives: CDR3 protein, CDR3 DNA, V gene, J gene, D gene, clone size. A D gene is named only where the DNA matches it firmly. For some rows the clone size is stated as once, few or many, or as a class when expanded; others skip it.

CASSPDYTSGGLNEQFF	TGCGCCAGCAGCCCGGATTACACTAGCGGGGGTTTAAATGAGCAGTTCTTC	TRBV5-1	TRBJ2-1	TRBD2	.
CASSDPRTSASTDTQYF	TGTGCCAGCAGTGACCCCCGAACTAGCGCTAGCACAGATACGCAGTATTTT	TRBV28	TRBJ2-3	TRBD2	.
CASSYRPDRASYEQYF	TGTGCCAGCAGTTACCGACCGGACAGGGCTTCCTACGAGCAGTACTTC	TRBV6-2/TRBV6-3	TRBJ2-7	TRBD1	.
CASSVGEKLFF	TGTGCCAGCAGTGTCGGTGAAAAACTGTTTTTT	TRBV2	TRBJ1-4	.	.
CSVTLGTVYGYTF	TGCAGCGTTACACTTGGGACAGTCTATGGCTACACCTTC	TRBV29-1	TRBJ1-2	TRBD1	.
CASSIRGQWQETQYF	TGTGCCAGTAGTATTAGAGGGCAGTGGCAAGAGACCCAGTACTTC	TRBV19	TRBJ2-5	.	.
CATSRGVLGADTQYF	TGTGCCACCAGTCGGGGGGTTCTGGGCGCAGATACGCAGTATTTT	TRBV24-1	TRBJ2-3	TRBD2	.
CASSTDREVTPNEQFF	TGTGCCAGCTCCACGGACAGGGAAGTGACTCCCAATGAGCAGTTCTTC	TRBV27	TRBJ2-1	TRBD1	.
CASSIGPGFTQETQYF	TGTGCCAGTAGTATAGGGCCAGGGTTTACCCAAGAGACCCAGTACTTC	TRBV19	TRBJ2-5	.	.
CASSRIAGGPPNEQFF	TGTGCCAGCAGCCGCATAGCGGGGGGGCCCCCGAATGAGCAGTTCTTC	TRBV11-2	TRBJ2-1	TRBD2	.
CASSDRGGPDTQYF	TGTGCCAGCAGCGACAGGGGAGGACCAGATACGCAGTATTTT	TRBV3-1/TRBV3-2	TRBJ2-3	TRBD1	.
CASSQATARSGNTIYF	TGTGCCAGCAGCCAAGCGACTGCCCGCTCTGGAAACACCATATATTTT	TRBV3-1/TRBV3-2	TRBJ1-3	.	.
CASSFSGIGRNEQFF	TGTGCCAGCAGTTTTAGCGGGATTGGACGCAATGAGCAGTTCTTC	TRBV28	TRBJ2-1	TRBD2	.
CATSRDDPPQSYGYTF	TGTGCCACCAGCAGGGATGACCCGCCACAGAGCTATGGCTACACCTTC	TRBV15	TRBJ1-2	.	.
CASKTRGRASSYEQYF	TGTGCCAGCAAAACTCGCGGGAGGGCGAGCTCCTACGAGCAGTACTTC	TRBV2	TRBJ2-7	TRBD2	.
CASSQGLRQGAGYTF	TGTGCCAGCAGCCAAGGGCTTAGACAGGGGGCTGGCTACACCTTC	TRBV3-1/TRBV3-2	TRBJ1-2	TRBD1	.
CASSLPSGTGNEKLFF	TGTGCCAGCAGTTTACCCTCCGGGACAGGGAACGAAAAACTGTTTTTT	TRBV28	TRBJ1-4	TRBD1	.
CASSLDGGYTGELFF	TGCGCCAGCAGCTTGGACGGGGGGTACACCGGGGAGCTGTTTTTT	TRBV5-1	TRBJ2-2	TRBD2	.
CASRSGVQPQHF	TGTGCCAGCAGGTCAGGGGTGCAGCCCCAGCATTTT	TRBV6-5	TRBJ1-5	.	.
CASRSGGNQPQHF	TGTGCCAGCAGGTCAGGGGGCAATCAGCCCCAGCATTTT	TRBV28	TRBJ1-5	.	.
CASSFTIDRGGQPQHF	TGTGCCAGCAGCTTCACCATTGACAGGGGAGGTCAGCCCCAGCATTTT	TRBV5-8	TRBJ1-5	TRBD1	.
CASTRGNLGYGYTF	TGTGCCAGTACCCGGGGGAACCTCGGCTATGGCTACACCTTC	TRBV19	TRBJ1-2	.	.
CASSLRRAGALSGELFF	TGTGCCAGCAGTTTACGTCGGGCAGGGGCCCTGTCCGGGGAGCTGTTTTTT	TRBV28	TRBJ2-2	.	.
CASSYLLAGTYEQYF	TGTGCCAGCAGTTACTTACTAGCGGGCACCTACGAGCAGTACTTC	TRBV28	TRBJ2-7	TRBD2	.
CASSLAGASSYEQYF	TGTGCCAGCAGCTTAGCCGGTGCGAGCTCCTACGAGCAGTACTTC	TRBV7-9	TRBJ2-7	.	.
CASSPRELANYGYTF	TGTGCCAGCTCACCGAGGGAATTAGCTAACTATGGCTACACCTTC	TRBV18	TRBJ1-2	.	.
CASSPGRGAETQYF	TGTGCCAGCTCACCGGGACGGGGGGCAGAGACCCAGTACTTC	TRBV18	TRBJ2-5	.	.
CASSLALAGGLEKLFF	TGCGCCAGCAGCTTGGCCCTTGCAGGGGGCCTTGAAAAACTGTTTTTT	TRBV5-1	TRBJ1-4	TRBD1	.
CASSLWVLRTGGAGTEAFF	TGTGCCAGCAGCTTGTGGGTGTTGCGGACAGGGGGCGCGGGGACTGAAGCTTTCTTT	TRBV5-6	TRBJ1-1	TRBD1	once
CASSIGSRRSNQPQHF	TGTGCCAGTAGTATAGGGAGCAGGAGGAGCAATCAGCCCCAGCATTTT	TRBV19	TRBJ1-5	.	.
CASIEPQGYGYTF	TGTGCCAGCATAGAACCACAGGGCTATGGCTACACCTTC	TRBV28	TRBJ1-2	.	.
CASSVGLSSYNEQFF	TGTGCCAGCAGTGTGGGACTGAGCTCCTACAATGAGCAGTTCTTC	TRBV2	TRBJ2-1	.	.
CASSYDITSTDTQYF	TGTGCCAGCAGCTATGATATTACTAGCACAGATACGCAGTATTTT	TRBV7-2	TRBJ2-3	.	.
CASSLAGTGVSYEQYF	TGCGCCAGCAGCTTGGCGGGGACAGGGGTTTCCTACGAGCAGTACTTC	TRBV5-1	TRBJ2-7	TRBD1	.
CASRTGAGEAFF	TGTGCCAGTAGGACAGGGGCGGGTGAAGCTTTCTTT	TRBV19	TRBJ1-1	TRBD1	once
CASASGGVNEQFF	TGTGCCAGCGCCAGCGGGGGGGTCAATGAGCAGTTCTTC	TRBV12-3/TRBV12-4	TRBJ2-1	TRBD2	.
CASRPRGSNTEAFF	TGTGCCAGCAGGCCTCGGGGGTCGAACACTGAAGCTTTCTTT	TRBV6-6	TRBJ1-1	.	.